This T cell receptor (beta chain) was retrieved from a study of cytomegalovirus exposure and HLA in healthy donors. Regarding this clone: Its target is unknown.

Study results and caveats: TCR beta sequences reportedly predicted most subjects' HLA-A and HLA-B alleles accurately. Per a prior analysis, the majority of TCR beta V segments were productive roughly 87% or roughly 30% of the time.

Germline V gene lookup returns CDR1 SNHLY and CDR2 FYNNEI. This CDR3 comprises 14 residues. V dropped 3 bases and J dropped 4 bases, with 12 bases sitting between them. With 60 Vbeta and 13 Jbeta primers, the PCR was carried out. Clones were read by immunoSEQ multiplex PCR, and TCRdb kept only the in-frame ones, dropping some. The table includes roughly 170,000 clones, 75% to 90% detected once. The chain recombines TRBV2 with TRBJ1-2, with D possibly being TRBD1 (6 bases). The material sequenced was PBMCs. This receptor was taken from a woman aged 50 to 65 in good health and CMV-seropositive. This chain's CDR3 is CASSEVRGGYGYTF. For the CDR3, the DNA is TGTGCCAGCAGTGAGGTCAGGGGTGGCTATGGCTACACCTTC.